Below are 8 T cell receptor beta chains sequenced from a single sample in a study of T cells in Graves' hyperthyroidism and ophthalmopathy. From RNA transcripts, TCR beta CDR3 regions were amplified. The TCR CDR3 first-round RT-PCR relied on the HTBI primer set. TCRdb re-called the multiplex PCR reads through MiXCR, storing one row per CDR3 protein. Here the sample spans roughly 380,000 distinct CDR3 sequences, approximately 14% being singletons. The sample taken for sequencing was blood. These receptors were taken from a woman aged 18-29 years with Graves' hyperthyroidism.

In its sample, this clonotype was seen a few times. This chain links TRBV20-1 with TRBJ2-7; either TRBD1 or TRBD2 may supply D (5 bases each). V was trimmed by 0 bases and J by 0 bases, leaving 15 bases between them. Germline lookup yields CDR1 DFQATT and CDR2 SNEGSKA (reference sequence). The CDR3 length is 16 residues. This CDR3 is CSARDQKGTYSYEQYF. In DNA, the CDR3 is TGCAGTGCTAGAGATCAAAAAGGGACCTACTCCTACGAGCAGTACTTC.

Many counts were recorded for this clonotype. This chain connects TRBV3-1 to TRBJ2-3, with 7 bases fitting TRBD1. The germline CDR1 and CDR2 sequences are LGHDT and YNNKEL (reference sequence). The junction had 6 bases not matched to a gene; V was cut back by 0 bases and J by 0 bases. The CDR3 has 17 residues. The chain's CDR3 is CASSQEIGGFSTDTQYF. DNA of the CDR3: TGTGCCAGCAGCCAAGAGATAGGGGGCTTTAGCACAGATACGCAGTATTTT.

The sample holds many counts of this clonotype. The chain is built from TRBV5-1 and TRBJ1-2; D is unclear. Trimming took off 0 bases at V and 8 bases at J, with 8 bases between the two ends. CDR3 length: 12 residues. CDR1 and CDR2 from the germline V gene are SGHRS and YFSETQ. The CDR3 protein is CASSLEGGGYTF. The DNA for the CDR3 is TGCGCCAGCAGCTTGGAGGGAGGAGGCTACACCTTC.

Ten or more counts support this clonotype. The CDR3 sequence is CSASALTNTGELFF. The CDR3 DNA sequence: TGCAGTGCTAGCGCTCTTACGAACACCGGGGAGCTGTTTTTT. This chain uses TRBV20-1 with TRBJ2-2; D is uncertain. CDR1 is DFQATT and CDR2 is SNEGSKA in the germline V gene (reference sequence). Deletions cut 3 bases from V and 0 bases from J, with 8 bases between. The CDR3 has 14 amino acids.

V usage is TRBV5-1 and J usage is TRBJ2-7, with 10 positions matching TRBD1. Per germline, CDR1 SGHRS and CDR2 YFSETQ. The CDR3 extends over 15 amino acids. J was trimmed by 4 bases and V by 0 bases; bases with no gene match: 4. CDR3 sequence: CASSLEGQGNYEQYF. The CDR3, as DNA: TGCGCCAGCAGCTTGGAGGGACAGGGGAATTACGAGCAGTACTTC.

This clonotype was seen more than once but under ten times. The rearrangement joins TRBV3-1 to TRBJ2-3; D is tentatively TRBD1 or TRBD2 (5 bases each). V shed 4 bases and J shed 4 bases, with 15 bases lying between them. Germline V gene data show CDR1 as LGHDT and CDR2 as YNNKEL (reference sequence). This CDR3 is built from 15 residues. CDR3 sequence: CASSLQSGSADTQYF. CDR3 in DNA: TGTGCCAGCAGCCTGCAGTCAGGGAGCGCAGATACGCAGTATTTT.

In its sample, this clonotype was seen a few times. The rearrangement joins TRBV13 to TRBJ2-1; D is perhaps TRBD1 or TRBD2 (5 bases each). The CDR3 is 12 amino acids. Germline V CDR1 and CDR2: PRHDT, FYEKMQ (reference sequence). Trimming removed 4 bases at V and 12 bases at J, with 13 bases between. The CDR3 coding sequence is TGTGCCAGCAGCTCCGGGACCTCTGGGCAGTTCTTC. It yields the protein CASSSGTSGQFF.

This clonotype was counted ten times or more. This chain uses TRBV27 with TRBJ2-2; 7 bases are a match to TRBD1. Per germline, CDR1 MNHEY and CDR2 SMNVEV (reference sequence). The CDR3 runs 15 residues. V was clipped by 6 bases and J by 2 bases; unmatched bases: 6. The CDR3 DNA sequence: TGTGCCAGCAGACCCGACAGGGTCAACACCGGGGAGCTGTTTTTT. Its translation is CASRPDRVNTGELFF.